This TCR beta chain was retrieved from a study of cytomegalovirus exposure and HLA in healthy donors. Overall study results and limits: Association of a missense DCLRE1C variant with TCR beta V- and J-gene trimming was reported in a later analysis. Donors were assumed by presence/absence analyses to have roughly uniform sequencing depth. Some V segments, TRBV6-2 and TRBV6-3 among them, were indistinguishable and were therefore excluded.

This CDR3 region has 17 residues. V dropped 3 bases and J dropped 7 bases, with 22 bases sitting between them. The germline CDR1 and CDR2 sequences are SGHTA and FQGNSA. A word on this clone: Its antigen is still unknown.

PCR used 60 Vbeta primers and 13 Jbeta primers. The method was immunoSEQ multiplex PCR; TCRdb's version includes in-frame clones alone and lacks a portion of them. The sample holds about 200,000 clones, 79% seen once. The receptor comes from a male donor in good health and CMV-seropositive. The material sequenced was PBMCs. This rearrangement joins TRBV7-2 to TRBJ1-5, with D possibly matching TRBD1 (5 bases). The CDR3 nucleotides read TGTGCCAGCAGCTTGTTGCCAGCGCAAGCACGGGGGCAGCCCCAGCATTTT. It is translated as CASSLLPAQARGQPQHF.